These 2 T cell receptor beta chains were sequenced from one sample in a study of blood T cell dynamics during melanoma immunotherapy (dated by TCRdb to about 2020). Library preparation employed the immunoSEQ multiplex PCR assay. TCRdb's version of the immuneACCESS table is confined to in-frame rearrangements and falls short of the full clone set. An unresolved V gene accounts for under half of the shortfall where checked; the remainder is of unknown origin. In this sample the table shows 15,000 to 20,000 clones, more than 85% of which occur a single time. Roughly 2% of the sample rests with the top ten. In the paper's terms, the time point label means: pre-treatment baseline. Source: blood, taken from a patient treated with checkpoint blockade. The origin of the receptors is a human donor with melanoma.

This clone was detected a few times. The chain carries TRBV29-1 and TRBJ1-2; TRBD1 agrees at 8 bases. This CDR3 contains 12 residues. Trimming removed 4 bases from V and 7 bases from J; junction bases left unmatched: 5. The germline V gene encodes CDR1 SQVTM and CDR2 ANQGSEA. As DNA, the CDR3 is TGCAGCGTTGTAGGACAGGGCAGTGGCTACACCTTC. This sequence encodes CSVVGQGSGYTF.

V usage is TRBV5-5 and J usage is TRBJ1-2; TRBD1 agrees at 9 bases. This CDR3 is built from 16 residues. V trimming: 4 bases; J trimming: 4 bases; junction bases outside the gene matches: 11. Germline V gene sequence: CDR1 SGHKS, CDR2 YYEKEE (reference sequence). The CDR3 nucleotides are TGTGCCAGCAGCATTTCCTGGACAGGGGAAGGCTATGGCTACACCTTC. Protein sequence: CASSISWTGEGYGYTF.